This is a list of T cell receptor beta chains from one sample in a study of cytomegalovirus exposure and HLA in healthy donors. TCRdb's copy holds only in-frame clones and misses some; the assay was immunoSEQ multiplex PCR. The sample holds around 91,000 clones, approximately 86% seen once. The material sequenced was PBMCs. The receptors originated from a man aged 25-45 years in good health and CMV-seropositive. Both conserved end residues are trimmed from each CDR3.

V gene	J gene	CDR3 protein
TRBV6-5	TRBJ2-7	ASSYSSSGSYEQY
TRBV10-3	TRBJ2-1	AISDRQAGGIYNEQF
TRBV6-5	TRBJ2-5	ASSSGGLQETQY
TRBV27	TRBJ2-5	ASRPARTGGKETQY
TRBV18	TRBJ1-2	ASSPTPQGTHYGYT
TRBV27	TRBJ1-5	ASGTGVFQPQH
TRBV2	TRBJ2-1	ASTLAGAIASYNEQF
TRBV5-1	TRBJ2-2	ASSLDASTGTGELF
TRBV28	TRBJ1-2	ASSFGLSEGYYGYT
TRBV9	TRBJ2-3	ASSSSGSTDTQY
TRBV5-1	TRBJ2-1	ASSLAGGPNEQF
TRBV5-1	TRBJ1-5	ASSLEGFNQPQH
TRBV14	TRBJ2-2	ASSLDRVVAGELF
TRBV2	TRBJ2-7	ASRAEREGSYEQY
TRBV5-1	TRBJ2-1	ASSLGGQPNEQF
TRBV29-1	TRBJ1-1	SVAGQNTEAF
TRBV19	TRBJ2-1	ASSISRGEVDEQF
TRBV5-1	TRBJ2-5	ASSPGQGWETQY
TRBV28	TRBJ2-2	ASRFQREGLGTGELF
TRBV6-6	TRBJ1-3	ASRSDWTLRGNTIY
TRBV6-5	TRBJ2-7	ASGRGVRSYEQY
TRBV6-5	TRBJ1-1	ASSYDRDEAF
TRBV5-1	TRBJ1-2	ASSHRDRGLGGYT
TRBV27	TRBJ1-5	ASSLSVDRGPPQH
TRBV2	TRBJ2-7	ASSEIPGQGTLEY
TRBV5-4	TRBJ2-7	ASSRSGTGIYEQY
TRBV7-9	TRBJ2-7	ASSLTLAVYEQY
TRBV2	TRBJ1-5	ASSSRTGGNQPQH
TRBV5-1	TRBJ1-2	ASSPEPGDRAYGYT
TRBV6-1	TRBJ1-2	ASRTGTAYGYT
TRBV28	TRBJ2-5	ASSFWEGQEETQY
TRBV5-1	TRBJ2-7	ASSLSGVHEQY
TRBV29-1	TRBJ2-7	SARGIQGEQY
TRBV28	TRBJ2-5	ASGPTGGWETQY
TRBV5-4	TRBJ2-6	ASSPIAGVSGANVPT
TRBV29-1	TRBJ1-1	SVEDVGKFGTEAF
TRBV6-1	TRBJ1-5	ASSEPGKHQPQH
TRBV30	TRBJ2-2	AWLPAGLGPNTGELF
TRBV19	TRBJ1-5	ASGQGLNQPQH
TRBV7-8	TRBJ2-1	ASSRGLADESVEQF
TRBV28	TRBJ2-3	ANSSTDTQY
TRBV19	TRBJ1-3	ASSSGQGTWIGDTIY
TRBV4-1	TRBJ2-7	ASSPSVSGYSYEQY
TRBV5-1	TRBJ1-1	ASSLHRGNTEAF
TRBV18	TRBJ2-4	ASSPERVQY
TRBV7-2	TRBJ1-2	ASSPPGQYYGYT
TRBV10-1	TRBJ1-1	ASSERTGYRDTEAF
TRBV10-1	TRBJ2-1	ASSDISLRDYNEQF